The T cell receptor (beta chain) under discussion was sequenced for a study of vaccination effects on CD4 cells after COVID-19. Study-wide results and limits: Healthy vaccinees' vaccine-induced clones included only 1 of 255 that recognized common cold coronaviruses. The study found marked clonal contraction of infection- and vaccine-induced clones late after vaccination.

Libraries were prepared by immunoSEQ multiplex PCR; TCRdb keeps only in-frame clonotypes and omits some of them. Among tens of thousands of clones listed, around 73% were seen once. In the case of this clone: The antigen is unknown.

ViraFEST used viral peptide pools to expand antigen-specific CD4+ T cells before sequencing. Culturing for about 10 days preceded CD4+ T cell isolation. Participants were vaccinated with two doses of either the BNT162b2 or mRNA-1273 vaccine. The vaccine recipients had no prior SARS-CoV-2 infection, with negative nucleocapsid antibodies. The V gene's germline CDR1 is SGHTA and CDR2 FQGNSA. V was trimmed by 1 base and J by 5 bases, leaving 17 bases between them. The CDR3 sequence is 17 residues long. The sequence came from a human donor who received a COVID-19 vaccine. This specimen consisted of CD4+ T cells from PBMCs cultured with HCoV-229E spike peptides, obtained after COVID-19 vaccination. The gene calls are TRBV7-2 and TRBJ2-2; D not resolved. The CDR3 region is CASSLVGIKGSTGELFF. CDR3 sequence (DNA): TGTGCCAGCAGCTTAGTGGGAATCAAAGGGTCTACCGGGGAGCTGTTTTTT. The full variable domain, rest sourced from reference TRBV7-2 and TRBJ2-2, is GAGVSQSPSNKVTEKGKDVELRCDPISGHTALYWYRQSLGQGLEFLIYFQGNSAPDKSGLPSDRFSAERTGGSVSTLTIQRTQQEDSAVYLCASSLVGIKGSTGELFFGEGSRLTVL.